Shown below are 24 T cell receptor beta chains from a single sample sequenced in a study of cytomegalovirus exposure and HLA in healthy donors. This table comes from immunoSEQ multiplex PCR, and its TCRdb copy is limited to in-frame clones, with some not included. The sample comprises 130,000 or so clones, roughly 86% of which are singletons, and about 3.7% rests with the top ten. The sample comprised PBMCs. The receptors stem from a man younger than 40 in good health and CMV-seronegative.

This chain uses TRBV28 with TRBJ2-1; TRBD1 matches 9 bases. CDR3 length equals 15 residues. Germline CDR1 and CDR2: MDHEN and SYDVKM. V trimming: 1 base; J trimming: 8 bases; junction bases outside the gene matches: 6. As DNA, the CDR3 is TGTGCCAGCAGTTTATATGGGACAGGGTACCATGAGCAGTTCTTC. It is translated as CASSLYGTGYHEQFF.

The chain carries TRBV28 and TRBJ1-4; D not certain. Germline V CDR1 and CDR2: MDHEN, SYDVKM. There are 17 residues in the CDR3. The ends were cut back, 2 bases at V and 3 bases at J, with 16 bases in the middle. The CDR3 sequence: CASSLPLGTRSNEKLFF. The CDR3 DNA follows: TGTGCCAGCAGTTTACCATTAGGCACGAGGTCTAATGAAAAACTGTTTTTT.

V and J are TRBV5-4 and TRBJ2-5, with 8 bases matching TRBD1. V lost 4 bases to trimming and J lost 1 base; unmatched junction nucleotides: 3. Germline values: CDR1 SGHNT, CDR2 YYREEE (reference sequence). The CDR3 runs to 14 residues. CDR3 residues: CASSVGTGQETQYF. CDR3 coding DNA: TGTGCCAGCAGCGTCGGGACAGGCCAAGAGACCCAGTACTTC.

This clone occurred a few times. V gene TRBV2 combines with J gene TRBJ2-7; no clear D gene. CDR1 is SNHLY, CDR2 FYNNEI, per germline. V was pared by 7 bases and J by 0 bases, with 13 bases between. The CDR3 is made up of 14 amino acids. CDR3 protein: CASMTTPSSYEQYF. DNA for the CDR3: TGTGCCAGCATGACAACCCCCAGCTCCTACGAGCAGTACTTC.

The chain recombines TRBV19 with TRBJ1-6; 9 bases are a match to TRBD1. The CDR3 is 17 residues long. Germline V gives CDR1 LNHDA, CDR2 SQIVND (reference sequence). With 3 bases clipped from V and 7 bases from J, the junction kept 10 bases outside the gene matches. Written as DNA, the CDR3 is TGTGCCAGTAGTATCGCCTCCGGGACAGGGTTAAATTCACCCCTCCACTTT. Its translation: CASSIASGTGLNSPLHF.

This clone was seen only once. V gene TRBV27 combines with J gene TRBJ2-7; 8 bases line up with TRBD2. The J segment lost 0 bases and the V segment lost 5 bases, leaving 6 bases of the junction unmatched. The length of the CDR3 is 15 residues. Germline CDR1 reads MNHEY; CDR2 reads SMNVEV (reference sequence). CDR3 coding DNA: TGTGCCAGCAGTCCGCGTAGCGGGACCTCCTACGAGCAGTACTTC. Its protein is CASSPRSGTSYEQYF.

The V gene is TRBV11-2, the J gene TRBJ2-5, with a tentative D call TRBD2 (6 bases). The CDR3 loop spans 17 amino acids. Germline V CDR1 and CDR2: SGHAT, FQNNGV. Trimming removed 5 bases from V and 7 bases from J, with 26 bases in between. The DNA of the CDR3 is TGTGCCAGCAGCGGGCGGGGCACCCCGGCTATCAGACGGACCCAGTACTTC. Amino acid sequence: CASSGRGTPAIRRTQYF.

This chain joins TRBV19 and TRBJ1-1; D ambiguous. This CDR3 contains 13 residues. The germline V gene encodes CDR1 LNHDA and CDR2 SQIVND (reference sequence). Trimming removed 6 bases at V and 0 bases at J, with 8 bases between. CDR3 residues: CASRGVMNTEAFF. The CDR3 nucleotides read TGTGCCAGTAGGGGCGTGATGAACACTGAAGCTTTCTTT.

V usage is TRBV2 and J usage is TRBJ2-3; D is possibly TRBD1 (5 bases). V lost 5 bases and J 4 bases, leaving 13 bases between the germline ends. This CDR3 is built from 14 residues. Germline-derived CDR1 and CDR2 are SNHLY and FYNNEI. The CDR3 DNA follows: TGTGCCAGCAGTTTTCAGGGCTGGGCAGATACGCAGTATTTT. It encodes CASSFQGWADTQYF.

In DNA, the CDR3 is TGTGCCAGCTCGCGCGGGACCGACGGGCAGCCCCAGCATTTT. Amino acids: CASSRGTDGQPQHF. The chain recombines TRBV18 with TRBJ1-5; tentatively, D is TRBD1 (5 bases). V lost 6 bases and J lost 7, with 16 bases in between. Germline lookup yields CDR1 KGHSH and CDR2 LQKENI. The CDR3 is 14 amino acids.

The V and J genes are TRBV9 and TRBJ2-1; 12 bases agree with TRBD2. Germline trimming cut 3 bases from V and 9 bases from J; bases unmatched to any gene: 4. This CDR3 region has 14 residues. CDR1 and CDR2 (germline): SGDLS, YYNGEE. CDR3 DNA: TGTGCCAGCAGCGCTAGCGGGGGGGCTGTTGAGCAGTTCTTC. Translation gives CASSASGGAVEQFF. Filled out from reference TRBV9 and TRBJ2-1, the complete variable domain reads DSGVTQTPKHLITATGQRVTLRCSPRSGDLSVYWYQQSLDQGLQFLIQYYNGEERAKGNILERFSAQQFPDLHSELNLSSLELGDSALYFCASSASGGAVEQFFGPGTRLTVL.

As to this clone: The sample holds other DNA sequences that translate to the same CDR3. The chain carries TRBV27 and TRBJ2-1; 13 nucleotides line up with TRBD2. The CDR3 contains 15 residues. Germline-derived CDR1 and CDR2 are MNHEY and SMNVEV (reference sequence). V lost 4 bases, J lost 5 bases, and 2 bases stayed unmatched. As DNA, the CDR3 is TGTGCCAGCAGTTCTGGGACTAGCGGGAACAATGAGCAGTTCTTC. Its protein is CASSSGTSGNNEQFF.

In the case of this clone: Relative to the germline gene, one junction end is altered; a read error may explain this. The genes are TRBV7-7 and TRBJ2-3, with TRBD1 as a possible D gene (6 bases). The CDR3 runs to 13 residues. The germline CDR1 and CDR2 sequences are SSHAT and FNYEAQ (reference sequence). The DNA of the CDR3 is TGTGCTAGCAGCAAGGACAGAACAGATACGCAGTATTTT. Protein sequence: CASSKDRTDTQYF.

The V call is TRBV9, the J call TRBJ2-1; TRBD2 agrees at 7 bases. This CDR3 is built from 13 residues. The trim removed 2 bases at V and 10 bases at J, leaving 6 bases unmatched. Germline values: CDR1 SGDLS, CDR2 YYNGEE. The CDR3 loop is CASSVGGGTEQFF. CDR3 DNA: TGTGCCAGCAGCGTCGGCGGGGGAACCGAGCAGTTCTTC.

This clone was observed a single time. This chain connects TRBV5-1 to TRBJ1-1, with D uncertain. The CDR3 is made up of 15 amino acids. Trimming left V 4 bases short and J 0 bases short, with 13 bases between. In germline, CDR1 is SGHRS, CDR2 YFSETQ. Here the CDR3 reads CASSLLPGVNTEAFF. In DNA, the CDR3 is TGCGCCAGCAGCCTCCTTCCTGGAGTGAACACTGAAGCTTTCTTT.

In the case of this clone: The same CDR3 also results from other DNA sequences found in this sample. The rearrangement links TRBV18 to TRBJ2-2, with D hard to call. V shed 2 bases and J shed 2 bases, with 6 bases lying between them. Germline CDR1 KGHSH, CDR2 LQKENI. This CDR3 has 14 residues. The CDR3 nucleotides read TGTGCCAGCTCACCAGGGCTCAACACCGGGGAGCTGTTTTTT. It encodes CASSPGLNTGELFF.

This clone was counted once. The chain is built from TRBV6-5 and TRBJ1-2; a possible D gene is TRBD1 (5 bases). Germline V gene data show CDR1 as MNHEY and CDR2 as SVGAGI. The length of the CDR3 is 14 residues. V lost 2 bases and J lost 4, with 11 bases in between. The CDR3 DNA is TGTGCCAGCAGTTACGGCAGGGCCCGCTATGGCTACACCTTC. This encodes CASSYGRARYGYTF.

The chain joins TRBV29-1 to TRBJ2-1, with TRBD2 identical over 10 bases. This CDR3 contains 14 residues. The V gene end was trimmed by 6 bases and the J gene end by 4 bases; junction bases not matched to a gene: 6. Germline values: CDR1 SQVTM, CDR2 ANQGSEA. The CDR3 reads CSVDRTSGYNEQFF. Here the CDR3 DNA reads TGCAGCGTCGACCGGACTAGCGGATACAATGAGCAGTTCTTC.

The gene calls are TRBV6-5 and TRBJ1-1; D perhaps matches TRBD1 (6 bases). V was pared by 7 bases and J by 0 bases, with 9 bases between. Germline CDR1 is MNHEY and CDR2 is SVGAGI. The CDR3 spans 13 residues. The CDR3 loop reads CASKGQLNTEAFF. In nucleotides, the CDR3 is TGTGCCAGCAAAGGACAGTTGAACACTGAAGCTTTCTTT.

The chain recombines TRBV4-1 with TRBJ2-2; 9 nucleotides line up with TRBD1. J lost 0 bases, V lost 0 bases, and 2 bases had no gene match. Germline V lookup: CDR1 MGHRA, CDR2 YSYEKL. This CDR3 spans 17 amino acids. The DNA for the CDR3 is TGCGCCAGCAGCCAAGAGGGGACAGGGACGAACACCGGGGAGCTGTTTTTT. Translated, it gives CASSQEGTGTNTGELFF.

CDR3 amino acids: CASSSGTGTAVGYTF. The CDR3 bases are TGTGCCAGCAGCTCCGGGACAGGGACGGCCGTTGGCTACACCTTC. The rearrangement links TRBV7-9 to TRBJ1-2; 9 bases agree with TRBD1. CDR1 is SEHNR, CDR2 FQNEAQ, per germline (reference sequence). This CDR3 spans 15 amino acids. Germline trimming cut 4 bases from V and 7 bases from J; bases unmatched to any gene: 10.

The chain recombines TRBV2 with TRBJ1-5; 9 nucleotides agree with TRBD1. The length of the CDR3 is 20 residues. The V gene end was trimmed by 1 base and the J gene end by 0 bases; junction bases not matched to a gene: 13. Germline assignment: CDR1 SNHLY and CDR2 FYNNEI. CDR3 amino acids: CASSEVSGDRDVFSNQPQHF. CDR3 DNA sequence: TGTGCCAGCAGTGAAGTATCTGGGGACAGGGATGTTTTTAGCAATCAGCCCCAGCATTTT.

CDR3 nucleotide sequence: TGTGCCAGTAGTAGCCGGGACAGGGGGCACAATGAGCAGTTCTTC. Translating gives CASSSRDRGHNEQFF. V usage is TRBV19 and J usage is TRBJ2-1; 12 nucleotides agree with TRBD1. This CDR3 has 15 amino acids. V was pared by 4 bases and J by 5 bases, with 3 bases of the junction left unmatched. Germline V gene lookup returns CDR1 LNHDA and CDR2 SQIVND (reference sequence). The entire variable domain, with the rest obtained from reference TRBV19 and TRBJ2-1, is as follows: DGGITQSPKYLFRKEGQNVTLSCEQNLNHDAMYWYRQDPGQGLRLIYYSQIVNDFQKGDIAEGYSVSREKKESFPLTVTSAQKNPTAFYLCASSSRDRGHNEQFFGPGTRLTVL.

The chain has TRBV2 and TRBJ1-5; D remains unclear. V shed 3 bases and J shed 12 bases, with 9 bases lying between them. CDR3 length: 11 residues. The germline CDR1 and CDR2 sequences are SNHLY and FYNNEI. The CDR3 sequence is CASSEWRDQHF. CDR3 bases: TGTGCCAGCAGTGAGTGGCGGGACCAGCATTTT.